The 18 T cell receptor beta chains reported below all come from one sample, sequenced in a study of identical twins. TCRdb itself ran the 5' RACE reads through MiXCR, one entry per CDR3 protein. The table includes 700,000 to 950,000 distinct CDR3 sequences, around an eighth detected once. These same records also appear under a second study, on yellow fever vaccine responses in identical twins.

The sample comprised PBMCs. Receptors originate from a woman under 30 in good health.

The J gene is TRBJ2-5, the V gene TRBV25-1; 12 positions agree with TRBD2. J was trimmed by 2 bases and V by 5 bases; bases with no gene match: 6. The CDR3 extends over 16 amino acids. Germline V gives CDR1 MGHDK, CDR2 SYGVNS. The CDR3 DNA reads as TGTGCCAGCAGTAGTCGACTAGCGGGGGTGCAAGAGACCCAGTACTTC. This sequence encodes CASSSRLAGVQETQYF.

The chain uses TRBV11-2 and TRBJ1-1; no reliable D call. Germline assignment: CDR1 SGHAT and CDR2 FQNNGV. The CDR3 is 13 amino acids. V gave up 5 bases and J gave up 10 bases, with 17 bases separating them. For the CDR3, the DNA is TGTGCCAGCAGCAACCCGCGTGAGGAGGGAGCTTTCTTT. Its protein product is CASSNPREEGAFF.

V and J are TRBV28 and TRBJ1-6, with D possibly being TRBD1 (6 bases). V was cut by 7 bases and J by 4 bases, with 14 bases left in between. The CDR3 covers 15 residues. Germline CDR1 reads MDHEN; CDR2 reads SYDVKM. The chain's CDR3 is CASTSGTLYNSPLHF. DNA for the CDR3: TGTGCCAGCACGTCCGGGACATTGTATAATTCACCCCTCCACTTT.

This clonotype has a handful of counts. The chain couples TRBV21-1 to TRBJ1-5; TRBD1, the table's D call, was not compared with the DNA. TRBV21-1 is listed as a pseudogene. CDR3 length: 15 amino acids. For the CDR3, the DNA is TGTGCCAGCAGCAAAGGAGGGACGGGAAATCAGCCCCAGCATTTT. Protein: CASSKGGTGNQPQHF.

J is TRBJ2-1 and V is TRBV7-9; 7 nucleotides line up with TRBD2. This CDR3 comprises 16 residues. Germline V CDR1 and CDR2: SEHNR, FQNEAQ (reference sequence). V was clipped by 5 bases and J by 7 bases; unmatched bases: 14. The CDR3 DNA reads as TGTGCCAGCAGCCCCACAAGGGCGGGAGAGTCGAATGAGCAGTTCTTC. Translation gives CASSPTRAGESNEQFF.

V is TRBV20-1 and J is TRBJ1-1; D gene unclear. The V end was cut by 0 bases, the J end by 3 bases, with 14 bases between. CDR1 is DFQATT and CDR2 is SNEGSKA in the germline V gene (reference sequence). CDR3 length: 15 amino acids. CDR3 residues: CSARDGRARDTEAFF. The CDR3 DNA sequence: TGCAGTGCTAGAGATGGGCGGGCTAGGGACACTGAAGCTTTCTTT.

To note about this clonotype: One end of the junction fails to match germline, which may point to a read error. The chain joins TRBV7-2 to TRBJ1-6; maybe TRBD1 (6 bases). CDR1 is SGHTA, CDR2 FQGNSA, per germline. The CDR3 runs 16 residues. In DNA form, the CDR3 reads TGTGCCAGCAGGCCCGGGAACAGGGCCTACAATTCACCCCTCCATTTT. Translation: CASRPGNRAYNSPLHF.

This clonotype was seen a few times. This sequence joins TRBV12-3 or TRBV12-4 and TRBJ2-1, with TRBD2 matching 12 bases. V was pared by 4 bases and J by 14 bases, with 3 bases of the junction left unmatched. This CDR3 spans 12 amino acids. The CDR3: CASSSWTSGEFF. The CDR3 nucleotides read TGTGCCAGCAGTTCCTGGACTAGCGGGGAGTTCTTC.

This clonotype was observed at least ten times. V usage is TRBV11-2 and J usage is TRBJ2-5, with 9 nucleotides matching TRBD2. The CDR3 has 16 residues. The ends lost 1 base at V and 2 bases at J; junction bases unmatched: 5. Germline assignment: CDR1 SGHAT and CDR2 FQNNGV. CDR3 DNA: TGTGCCAGCAGCTTAGCTTTAGCGGGAGCGCAAGAGACCCAGTACTTC. It yields the protein CASSLALAGAQETQYF.

V and J are TRBV4-1 and TRBJ2-7, with 10 bases fitting TRBD2. This CDR3 contains 14 residues. V shed 4 bases and J 3 bases; nucleotides not matched to a gene: 3. Germline V gene data show CDR1 as MGHRA and CDR2 as YSYEKL. The CDR3 loop reads CASSLIAGGYEQYF. The CDR3 DNA is TGCGCCAGCAGCCTTATAGCGGGAGGCTACGAGCAGTACTTC.

V is TRBV24-1 and J is TRBJ2-3; TRBD1 matches 12 bases. The CDR3 loop spans 21 amino acids. CDR1 is KGHDR and CDR2 is SFDVKD in the germline V gene. V trimming: 3 bases; J trimming: 0 bases; junction bases outside the gene matches: 15. CDR3: CATSDGGKTGQGAYSTDTQYF. The CDR3 coding sequence is TGTGCCACCAGTGATGGGGGGAAAACGGGACAGGGGGCTTATAGCACAGATACGCAGTATTTT.

J is TRBJ1-2 and V is TRBV7-2; no firm D call. This CDR3 has 14 residues. Germline V gene lookup returns CDR1 SGHTA and CDR2 FQGNSA. Trimming removed 3 bases at V and 6 bases at J, with 14 bases between. CDR3 sequence reads: CASSFNRLADGYTF. CDR3 bases: TGTGCCAGCAGCTTTAATCGGTTGGCGGATGGCTACACCTTC.

This clonotype was observed a few times. The chain employs TRBV7-8 and TRBJ1-6; D is possibly TRBD1 (6 bases). CDR1 and CDR2 from the germline V gene are SGHVS and FQNEAQ. The CDR3 has 14 amino acids. V lost 4 bases to trimming and J lost 6 bases, with 10 bases between them. Here the CDR3 DNA reads TGTGCCAGCAGCTCGGCACAGGGTAATTCACCCCTCCACTTT. Translating gives CASSSAQGNSPLHF.

Ten or more counts support this clonotype. The CDR3 region has the DNA TGTGCCAGCAGCATGCGACCGAGGAACACTGAAGCTTTCTTT. It translates to CASSMRPRNTEAFF. The chain recombines TRBV21-1 with TRBJ1-1. TRBV21-1 is designated a pseudogene. The CDR3 length is 14 residues.

The rearrangement joins TRBV2 to TRBJ2-1; 8 bases align to TRBD2. There are 11 residues in the CDR3. Per the germline V gene, CDR1 is SNHLY and CDR2 is FYNNEI. J gave up 15 bases and V 8 bases, and 9 bases lay outside the gene matches. CDR3 sequence (DNA): TGTGCCAGCTCGGGGGGACTAGTACGGTTCTTC. It specifies CASSGGLVRFF. Variable domain in full (rest from reference TRBV2 and TRBJ2-1): EPEVTQTPSHQVTQMGQEVILRCVPISNHLYFYWYRQILGQKVEFLVSFYNNEISEKSEIFDDQFSVERPDGSNFTLKIRSTKLEDSAMYFCASSGGLVRFFGPGTRLTVL.

This clonotype was seen a handful of times. The chain uses TRBV12-3 or TRBV12-4 and TRBJ2-4; TRBD1 matches 10 bases. The V segment lost 5 bases and the J segment 9 bases; nucleotides outside the gene matches: 13. This CDR3 contains 16 residues. CDR3 nucleotides: TGTGCCAGCAGTCTATCCCTCGGGACAGGGGTGGCCATTCAGTACTTC. Translating it yields CASSLSLGTGVAIQYF.

The chain is built from TRBV15 and TRBJ2-1; no clear D gene. Germline CDR1 LNHNV, CDR2 YYDKDF (reference sequence). Trimming pared 0 bases from V and 5 bases from J, leaving 5 bases between. The CDR3 is 13 residues long. The chain's CDR3 is CATSRDLHNEQFF. CDR3 sequence (DNA): TGTGCCACCAGCAGAGACCTTCACAATGAGCAGTTCTTC.

This clonotype showed up many times. The chain has TRBV12-3 or TRBV12-4 and TRBJ2-7; possibly TRBD2 for D (5 bases). Trimming left V 5 bases short and J 4 bases short, with 12 bases between. The CDR3 has 13 amino acids. CDR3: CASSLTGSYEQYF. CDR3 DNA sequence: TGTGCCAGCAGTCTGACGGGATCTTACGAGCAGTACTTC.